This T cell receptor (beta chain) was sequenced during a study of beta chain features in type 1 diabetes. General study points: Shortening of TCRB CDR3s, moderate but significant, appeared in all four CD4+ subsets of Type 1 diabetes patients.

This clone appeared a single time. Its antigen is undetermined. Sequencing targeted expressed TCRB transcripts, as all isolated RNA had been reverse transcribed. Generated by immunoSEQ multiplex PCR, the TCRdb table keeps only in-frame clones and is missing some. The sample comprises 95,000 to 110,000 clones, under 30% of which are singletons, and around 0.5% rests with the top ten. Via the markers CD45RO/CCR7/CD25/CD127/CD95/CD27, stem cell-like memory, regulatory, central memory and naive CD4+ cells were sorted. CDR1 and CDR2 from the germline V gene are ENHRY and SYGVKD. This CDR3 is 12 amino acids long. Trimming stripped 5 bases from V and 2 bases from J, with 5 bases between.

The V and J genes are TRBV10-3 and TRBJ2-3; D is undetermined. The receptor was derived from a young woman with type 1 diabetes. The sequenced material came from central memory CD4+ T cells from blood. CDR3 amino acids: CAISQDTDTQYF. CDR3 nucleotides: TGTGCCATCAGTCAGGACACAGATACGCAGTATTTT.